These T cell receptor beta chains were read from a single sample in a study of cytomegalovirus exposure and HLA in healthy donors. The protocol was immunoSEQ multiplex PCR, while the TCRdb copy is restricted to in-frame clones and leaves out a portion. This sample yields about 160,000 clones, of which 75% to 90% are seen a single time; around 1.9% belongs to the top ten. The sequencing input was PBMCs. The receptors come from a woman between 18 and 30 years old in good health and CMV-seronegative. Both conserved end residues are part of each CDR3. Fields, in order: J gene, V gene, clone size, D gene, CDR3 protein, CDR3 DNA. D genes are given only for firm matches. Rows may omit the clone size; those that give it use once, few, many or a size class.

TRBJ2-1 TRBV7-6 . TRBD1 CASSAVMGTGNEQFF TGTGCCAGCAGCGCAGTGATGGGGACAGGGAATGAGCAGTTCTTC
TRBJ2-1 TRBV2 . TRBD2 CASRWTSGYNEQFF TGTGCCAGCAGATGGACTAGCGGCTACAATGAGCAGTTCTTC
TRBJ2-3 TRBV9 . TRBD2 CASSVATYTRGGLHSTDTQYF TGTGCCAGCAGCGTAGCTACGTATACGCGGGGGGGGCTACATAGCACAGATACGCAGTATTTT
TRBJ2-3 TRBV6-4 few TRBD1 CASSDGQGADTQYF TGTGCCAGCAGTGACGGACAGGGGGCAGATACGCAGTATTTT
TRBJ1-1 TRBV7-9 . . CASSSRTGQRNARDTEAFF TGTGCCAGCAGCTCTCGTACGGGACAAAGGAATGCGAGGGACACTGAAGCTTTCTTT
TRBJ2-6 TRBV5-6 . . CASSLRSSGANVLTF TGTGCCAGCAGCTTACGGAGCTCTGGGGCCAACGTCCTGACTTTC
TRBJ1-1 TRBV25-1 few . CASSGQENTEAFF TGTGCCAGCAGTGGACAGGAGAACACTGAAGCTTTCTTT
TRBJ2-5 TRBV30 . . CAWAVVGNLQETQYF TGTGCCTGGGCAGTCGTCGGGAACCTCCAAGAGACCCAGTACTTC
TRBJ1-1 TRBV2 few . CASSEQGNTEAFF TGTGCCAGCAGCGAACAGGGTAACACTGAAGCTTTCTTT
TRBJ2-7 TRBV5-1 . TRBD1 CASSGRGQGAGEQYF TGCGCCAGCTCTGGGCGGGGACAGGGGGCTGGCGAGCAGTACTTC
TRBJ2-1 TRBV11-1 few . CASGRYYEQFF TGTGCCAGCGGCAGGTACTATGAGCAGTTCTTC
TRBJ1-4 TRBV6-6 . . CASSFGGGPTNEKLLF TGTGCCAGCAGTTTCGGGGGGGGACCAACTAATGAAAAACTGCTTTTT
TRBJ2-7 TRBV5-4 few TRBD2 CASSLARTSGRADEQYF TGTGCCAGCAGCTTGGCCCGGACTAGCGGGAGGGCCGACGAGCAGTACTTC
TRBJ2-7 TRBV29-1 once TRBD2 CSVDMASGNYEQYF TGCAGCGTTGATATGGCTAGCGGAAACTACGAGCAGTACTTC
TRBJ1-5 TRBV18 . . CASSPREKNQPQHF TGTGCCAGCTCACCACGGGAGAAGAATCAGCCCCAGCATTTT
TRBJ2-3 TRBV29-1 few TRBD1 CSVEDPGQAGGTDTQYF TGCAGCGTTGAAGATCCCGGACAGGCGGGTGGCACAGATACGCAGTATTTT
TRBJ2-7 TRBV5-5 . TRBD2 CASSLGLAGGISYEQYF TGTGCCAGCAGCTTGGGTCTAGCGGGGGGGATCTCCTACGAGCAGTACTTC
TRBJ2-7 TRBV27 . TRBD1 CASSLSGTGVDEQYF TGTGCCAGCAGTCTTTCCGGGACAGGGGTGGACGAGCAGTACTTC
TRBJ1-2 TRBV11-2 . TRBD1 CASRKEQGYGYTF TGTGCCAGCAGAAAAGAACAGGGGTATGGCTACACCTTC
TRBJ1-2 TRBV28 . TRBD1 CASSYGQGREGYTF TGTGCCAGCAGTTATGGACAGGGTCGTGAAGGCTACACCTTC
TRBJ2-5 TRBV28 once TRBD2 CASTRTSGTPYQETQYF TGTGCCAGCACCCGGACTAGCGGGACCCCGTACCAAGAGACCCAGTACTTC
TRBJ2-1 TRBV6-5 . . CASSYSLGAVNEQFF TGTGCCAGCAGTTACTCGTTGGGAGCAGTCAATGAGCAGTTCTTC
TRBJ2-1 TRBV7-9 few TRBD2 CASSCVSGIDWHEQFF TGTGCCAGCAGCTGCGTTAGCGGGATTGATTGGCATGAGCAGTTCTTC
TRBJ2-3 TRBV13 . TRBD2 CASSLDTSGRVDSTDTQYF TGTGCCAGCAGCCTCGATACTAGCGGGAGGGTGGATAGCACAGATACGCAGTATTTT
TRBJ1-1 TRBV6-1 . . CASSEAGRAGAFF TGTGCCAGCAGTGAAGCGGGGAGAGCTGGAGCTTTCTTT
TRBJ2-3 TRBV5-8 . . CASSLDRGTDTQYF TGTGCCAGCAGCTTGGACAGGGGCACAGATACGCAGTATTTT
TRBJ1-5 TRBV30 . . CAWSVKDTVFNQPQHF TGTGCCTGGAGTGTAAAGGACACCGTTTTCAATCAGCCCCAGCATTTT
TRBJ2-2 TRBV7-6 . TRBD1 CASSSTGTGELFF TGTGCCAGCAGCTCGACAGGGACCGGGGAGCTGTTTTTT
TRBJ1-6 TRBV5-1 . . CASSLGLGAYNSPLHF TGCGCCAGCAGCTTGGGTCTGGGAGCCTATAATTCACCCCTCCACTTT
TRBJ1-4 TRBV7-9 . . CASSLEQGKVVF TGTGCCAGCAGCTTAGAGCAGGGAAAGGTAGTGTTT
TRBJ2-7 TRBV5-1 . TRBD2 CASSPSGGSHEQYF TGCGCCAGCAGCCCCAGCGGGGGATCCCACGAGCAGTACTTC
TRBJ2-2 TRBV5-1 . . CASSLVPGNTGELFF TGCGCCAGCAGCTTGGTTCCAGGGAACACCGGGGAGCTGTTTTTT
TRBJ1-5 TRBV6-1 . . CASSWRRYSNQPQHF TGTGCCAGCAGTTGGAGACGGTATAGCAATCAGCCCCAGCATTTT
TRBJ1-1 TRBV7-6 once TRBD1 CASSATGGYTEAFF TGTGCCAGCAGTGCGACAGGGGGCTACACTGAAGCTTTCTTT
TRBJ2-4 TRBV7-2 . TRBD2 CASSPGLDLDIQYF TGTGCCAGCAGTCCGGGACTAGATCTTGACATTCAGTACTTC
TRBJ1-4 TRBV28 few . CATRAIRGEKLFF TGTGCCACCCGGGCCATCAGGGGTGAAAAACTGTTTTTT
TRBJ2-7 TRBV28 . . CASSLTGKWDYEQYF TGTGCCAGCAGTTTGACAGGAAAATGGGACTACGAGCAGTACTTC
TRBJ2-2 TRBV2 . TRBD2 CASSVGRAGTGELFF TGTGCCAGCAGTGTCGGGCGAGCGGGGACCGGGGAGCTGTTTTTT
TRBJ1-1 TRBV13 few . CASSLTGYSTTTEAFF TGTGCCAGCAGCCTCACAGGGTATAGTACGACCACTGAAGCTTTCTTT
TRBJ1-1 TRBV19 . . CASSIVRGNTEAFF TGTGCCAGTAGTATAGTAAGGGGGAACACTGAAGCTTTCTTT
TRBJ1-3 TRBV7-9 . . CASSPPVKPGNTIYF TGTGCCAGCAGCCCACCGGTGAAGCCTGGAAACACCATATATTTT
TRBJ1-2 TRBV6-5 . TRBD1 CASSFRRGLGYTF TGTGCCAGCAGTTTTCGCAGGGGGCTTGGCTACACCTTC
TRBJ2-1 TRBV18 . TRBD1 CASSPDRYNEQFF TGTGCCAGCTCACCGGACAGGTACAATGAGCAGTTCTTC
TRBJ2-7 TRBV10-3 . . CAISESEGSSYEQYF TGTGCCATCAGTGAGTCGGAAGGGAGCTCCTACGAGCAGTACTTC
TRBJ1-5 TRBV29-1 . . CSAAEGRANQPQHF TGCAGCGCCGCGGAGGGCCGAGCCAATCAGCCCCAGCATTTT
TRBJ2-7 TRBV10-1 . TRBD1 CASSERTGGHEQYF TGCGCCAGCAGTGAGCGGACAGGGGGCCACGAGCAGTACTTC
TRBJ2-1 TRBV18 . . CASLSTSNEQFF TGTGCCAGCCTAAGTACTTCCAATGAGCAGTTCTTC
TRBJ2-1 TRBV5-4 . TRBD1 CASGRQGSDEQFF TGTGCCAGCGGCAGACAGGGGAGTGATGAGCAGTTCTTC
TRBJ2-1 TRBV20-1 . . CSAREAREQFF TGCAGTGCTAGAGAGGCTCGTGAGCAGTTCTTC
TRBJ1-3 TRBV19 . TRBD1 CASTGLQGARGNTIYF TGTGCCAGTACAGGATTACAGGGGGCGCGAGGAAACACCATATATTTT
TRBJ2-2 TRBV7-8 . . CASSLTGPANTGELFF TGTGCCAGCAGCCTAACAGGGCCCGCGAACACCGGGGAGCTGTTTTTT
TRBJ1-5 TRBV6-1 . TRBD1 CASSEGRDSYNQPQHF TGTGCCAGCAGTGAGGGCCGGGACAGTTACAATCAGCCCCAGCATTTT
TRBJ2-7 TRBV7-9 . . CASSMPRERVSYEQYF TGTGCCAGCAGCATGCCTAGGGAGCGGGTCTCCTACGAGCAGTACTTC
TRBJ1-2 TRBV4-1 . . CASSQDNSPRDGYTF TGCGCCAGCAGCCAAGATAATTCCCCACGGGATGGCTACACCTTC
TRBJ2-1 TRBV2 . . CAGQADSYNEQFF TGTGCCGGCCAGGCCGACTCCTACAATGAGCAGTTCTTC